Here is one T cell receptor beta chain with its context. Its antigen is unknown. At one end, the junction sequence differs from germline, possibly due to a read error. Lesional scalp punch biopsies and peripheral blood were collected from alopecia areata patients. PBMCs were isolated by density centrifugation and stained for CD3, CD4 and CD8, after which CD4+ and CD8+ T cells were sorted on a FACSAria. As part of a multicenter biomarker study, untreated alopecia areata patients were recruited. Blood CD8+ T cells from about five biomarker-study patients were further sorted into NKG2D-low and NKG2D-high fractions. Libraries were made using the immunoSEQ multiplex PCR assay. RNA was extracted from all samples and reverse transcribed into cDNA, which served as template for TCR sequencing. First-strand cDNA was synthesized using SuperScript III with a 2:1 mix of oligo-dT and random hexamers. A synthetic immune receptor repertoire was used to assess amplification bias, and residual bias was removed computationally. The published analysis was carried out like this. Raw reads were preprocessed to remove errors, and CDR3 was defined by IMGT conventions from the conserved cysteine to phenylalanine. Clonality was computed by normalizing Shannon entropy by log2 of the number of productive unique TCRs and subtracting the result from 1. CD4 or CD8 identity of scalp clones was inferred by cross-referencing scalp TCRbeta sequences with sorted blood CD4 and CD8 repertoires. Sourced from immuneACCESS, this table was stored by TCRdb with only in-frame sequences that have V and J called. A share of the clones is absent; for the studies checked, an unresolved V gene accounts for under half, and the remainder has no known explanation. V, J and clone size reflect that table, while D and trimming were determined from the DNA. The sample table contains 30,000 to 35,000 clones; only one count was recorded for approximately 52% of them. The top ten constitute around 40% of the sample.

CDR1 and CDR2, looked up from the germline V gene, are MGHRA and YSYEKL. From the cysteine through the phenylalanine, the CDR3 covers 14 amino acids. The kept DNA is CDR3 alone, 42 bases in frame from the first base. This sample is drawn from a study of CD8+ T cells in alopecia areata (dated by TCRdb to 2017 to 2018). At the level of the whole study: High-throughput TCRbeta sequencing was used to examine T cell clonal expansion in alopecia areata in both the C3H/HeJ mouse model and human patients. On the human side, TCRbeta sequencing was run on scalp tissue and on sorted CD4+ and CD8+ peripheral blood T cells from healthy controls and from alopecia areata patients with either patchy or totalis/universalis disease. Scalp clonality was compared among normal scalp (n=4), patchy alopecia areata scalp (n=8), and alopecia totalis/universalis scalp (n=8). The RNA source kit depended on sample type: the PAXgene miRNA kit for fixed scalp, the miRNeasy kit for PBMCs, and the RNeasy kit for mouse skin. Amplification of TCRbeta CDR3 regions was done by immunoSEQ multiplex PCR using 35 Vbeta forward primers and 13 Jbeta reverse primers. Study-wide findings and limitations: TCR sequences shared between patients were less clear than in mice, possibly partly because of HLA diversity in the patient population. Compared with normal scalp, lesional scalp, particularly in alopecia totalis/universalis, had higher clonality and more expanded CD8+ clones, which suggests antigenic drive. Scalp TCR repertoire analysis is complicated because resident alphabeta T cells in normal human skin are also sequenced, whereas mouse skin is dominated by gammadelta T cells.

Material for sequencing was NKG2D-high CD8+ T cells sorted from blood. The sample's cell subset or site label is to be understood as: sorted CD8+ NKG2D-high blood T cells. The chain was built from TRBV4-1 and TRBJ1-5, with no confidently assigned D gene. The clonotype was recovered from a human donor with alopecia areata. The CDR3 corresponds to CASSPKYDNQPQRF. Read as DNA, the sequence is TGCGCCAGCAGCCCGAAGTATGACAATCAGCCCCAGCGTTTT.